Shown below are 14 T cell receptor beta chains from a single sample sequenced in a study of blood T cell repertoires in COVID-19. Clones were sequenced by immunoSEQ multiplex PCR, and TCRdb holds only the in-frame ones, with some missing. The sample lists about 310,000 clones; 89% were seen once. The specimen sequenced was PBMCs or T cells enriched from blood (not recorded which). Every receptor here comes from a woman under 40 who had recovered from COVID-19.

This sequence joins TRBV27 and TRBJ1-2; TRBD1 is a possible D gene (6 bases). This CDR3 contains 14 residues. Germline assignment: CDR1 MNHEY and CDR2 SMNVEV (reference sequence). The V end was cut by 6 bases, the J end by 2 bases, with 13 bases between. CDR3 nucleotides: TGTGCCAGCAGCCTCACAAGGGGGAACTATGGCTACACCTTC. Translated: CASSLTRGNYGYTF.

The CDR3 coding sequence is TGTGCCAGTAGGGAGGTTATGAACACTGAAGCTTTCTTT. Its protein is CASREVMNTEAFF. J is TRBJ1-1 and V is TRBV19; D ambiguous. The germline CDR1 and CDR2 sequences are LNHDA and SQIVND (reference sequence). The germline V and J ends were trimmed by 6 bases and 0 bases, with 8 bases remaining between them. This CDR3 spans 13 amino acids.

The chain's CDR3 is CASRQGRISTDTQYF. DNA of the CDR3: TGTGCCAGTCGACAGGGGCGGATTAGCACAGATACGCAGTATTTT. The chain combines TRBV28 with TRBJ2-3, with TRBD1 matching 8 bases. The CDR3 spans 15 residues. V lost 9 bases and J lost 0; bases outside the gene matches: 8. Germline V CDR1 and CDR2: MDHEN, SYDVKM.

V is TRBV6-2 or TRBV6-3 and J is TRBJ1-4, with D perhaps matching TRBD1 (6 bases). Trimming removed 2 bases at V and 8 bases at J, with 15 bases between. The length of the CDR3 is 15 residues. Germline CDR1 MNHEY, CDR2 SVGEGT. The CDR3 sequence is CASSYRRGGPEKLFF. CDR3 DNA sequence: TGTGCCAGCAGTTACCGCCGGGGGGGCCCGGAAAAACTGTTTTTT.

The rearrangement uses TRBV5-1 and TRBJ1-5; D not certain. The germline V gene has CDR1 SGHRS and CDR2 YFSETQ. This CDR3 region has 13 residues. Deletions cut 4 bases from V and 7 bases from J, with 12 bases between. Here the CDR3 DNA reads TGCGCCAGCAGCCCCGGCGGGAGCCAGCCCCAGCATTTT. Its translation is CASSPGGSQPQHF.

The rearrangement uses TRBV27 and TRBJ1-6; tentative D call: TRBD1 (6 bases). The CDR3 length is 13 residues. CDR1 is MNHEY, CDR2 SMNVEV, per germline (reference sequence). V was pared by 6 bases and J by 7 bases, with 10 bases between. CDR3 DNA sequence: TGTGCCAGCAGAATGAGGGGGAATTCACCCCTCCACTTT. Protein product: CASRMRGNSPLHF.

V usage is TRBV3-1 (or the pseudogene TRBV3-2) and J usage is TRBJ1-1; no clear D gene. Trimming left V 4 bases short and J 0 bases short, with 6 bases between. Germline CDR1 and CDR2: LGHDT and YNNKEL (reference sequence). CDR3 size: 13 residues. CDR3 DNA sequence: TGTGCCAGCAGCCTCGGGGTGAACACTGAAGCTTTCTTT. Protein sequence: CASSLGVNTEAFF.

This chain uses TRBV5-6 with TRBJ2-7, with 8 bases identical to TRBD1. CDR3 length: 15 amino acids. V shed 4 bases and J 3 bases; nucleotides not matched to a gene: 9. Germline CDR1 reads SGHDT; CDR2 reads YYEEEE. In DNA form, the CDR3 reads TGTGCCAGCAGCCGGACCGGACAGGGTTACTACGAGCAGTACTTC. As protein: CASSRTGQGYYEQYF.

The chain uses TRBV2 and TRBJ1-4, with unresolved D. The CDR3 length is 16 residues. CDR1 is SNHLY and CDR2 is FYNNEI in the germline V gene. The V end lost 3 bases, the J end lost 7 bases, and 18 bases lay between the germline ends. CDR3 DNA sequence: TGTGCCAGCAGTGAGTTGGAGGTTGGTCTAATTGAAAAACTGTTTTTT. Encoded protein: CASSELEVGLIEKLFF.

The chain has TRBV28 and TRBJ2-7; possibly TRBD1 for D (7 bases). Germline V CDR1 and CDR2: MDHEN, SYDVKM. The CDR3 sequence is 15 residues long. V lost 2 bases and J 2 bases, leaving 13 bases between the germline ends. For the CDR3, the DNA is TGTGCCAGCAGTTTACCACAGGGGAGGCCCTACGAGCAGTACTTC. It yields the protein CASSLPQGRPYEQYF.

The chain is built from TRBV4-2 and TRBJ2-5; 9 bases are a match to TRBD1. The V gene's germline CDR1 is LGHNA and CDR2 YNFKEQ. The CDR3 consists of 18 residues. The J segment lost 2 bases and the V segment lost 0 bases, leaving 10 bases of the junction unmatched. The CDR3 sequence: CASSQEGRGTGLQETQYF. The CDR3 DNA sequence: TGTGCCAGCAGCCAAGAGGGCAGAGGGACAGGGCTTCAAGAGACCCAGTACTTC.

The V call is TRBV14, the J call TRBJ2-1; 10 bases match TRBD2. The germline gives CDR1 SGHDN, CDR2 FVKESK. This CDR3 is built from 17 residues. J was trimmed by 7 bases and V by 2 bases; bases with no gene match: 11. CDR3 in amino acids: CASSQRGAGGPKNEQFF. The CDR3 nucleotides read TGTGCCAGCAGCCAAAGGGGAGCGGGAGGGCCAAAAAATGAGCAGTTCTTC.

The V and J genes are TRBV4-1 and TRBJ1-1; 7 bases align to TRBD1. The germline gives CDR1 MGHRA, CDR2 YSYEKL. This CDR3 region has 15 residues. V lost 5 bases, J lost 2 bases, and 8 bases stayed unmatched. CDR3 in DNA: TGCGCCAGCAGCTACAGACAGGGAAAAAACACTGAAGCTTTCTTT. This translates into CASSYRQGKNTEAFF.

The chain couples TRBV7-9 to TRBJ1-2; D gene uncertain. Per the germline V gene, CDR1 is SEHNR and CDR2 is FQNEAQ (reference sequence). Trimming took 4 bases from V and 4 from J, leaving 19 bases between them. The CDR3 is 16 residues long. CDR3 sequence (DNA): TGTGCCAGCAGCTCTCCTCCTAGTGAAGCTCTCTATGGCTACACCTTC. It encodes CASSSPPSEALYGYTF.